These 2 T cell receptor beta chains were all obtained from the same sample, sequenced in a study of blood T cell repertoires in COVID-19 (dated by TCRdb to about 2020). Libraries were constructed by the immunoSEQ multiplex PCR assay. What TCRdb holds here is the immuneACCESS table cut down to in-frame rearrangements. Part of the clones is not present; checked against another copy, under half of the missing clones reflect an unresolved V gene, and the others are unexplained. The sample table shows 100,000 to 150,000 clones, and approximately 83% are seen once. The top ten constitute 12% of the sample. The specimen was peripheral blood. Source of these receptors: a man aged 55 to 70 with acute or convalescent COVID-19.

The chain employs TRBV24-1 and TRBJ1-4; TRBD1 matches 7 bases. Germline CDR1 KGHDR, CDR2 SFDVKD. Trimming took 7 bases from V and 7 from J; bases not matched to a gene: 8. The CDR3 sequence is 14 residues long. Here the CDR3 reads CATSPTGKGEKLFF. DNA for the CDR3: TGTGCCACCAGCCCGACAGGGAAGGGTGAAAAACTGTTTTTT.

This chain connects TRBV16 to TRBJ2-7; D not resolved. From germline, CDR1 is KGHSY and CDR2 FQNENV. V was shortened by 0 bases and J by 3 bases, with 6 bases between the two germline ends. The CDR3 spans 13 residues. CDR3 DNA sequence: TGTGCCAGCAGCCAATCGCGCCTCTACGAGCAGTACTTC. Translating it yields CASSQSRLYEQYF.